This passage covers 24 T cell receptor beta chains from one sample sequenced in a study of T-cell memory formation after mild COVID-19. TCRdb passed the 5' RACE reads through MiXCR, listing each CDR3 protein once. The sample yields 350,000 to 500,000 distinct CDR3 sequences, less than 25% seen once. Source material: PBMCs or a T cell subset sorted from them (not recorded which). All receptors derive from an adult woman who had mild COVID-19 (a few samples of this study predate the infection). Cell type and time point are not known.

The sample holds a few counts of this clonotype. This rearrangement joins TRBV7-9 to TRBJ2-5, with D uncertain. The CDR3 length is 11 residues. CDR1 is SEHNR and CDR2 is FQNEAQ in the germline V gene (reference sequence). With 4 bases removed from V and 5 bases from J, the gap between germline ends came to 5 bases. This chain's CDR3 is CASSSTETQYF. The CDR3 DNA follows: TGTGCCAGCAGCTCCACGGAGACCCAGTACTTC.

Only a few counts were recorded for this clonotype. The rearrangement links TRBV7-9 to TRBJ2-1, with 9 nucleotides matching TRBD1. Germline values: CDR1 SEHNR, CDR2 FQNEAQ (reference sequence). CDR3 length: 14 residues. V was clipped by 7 bases and J by 9 bases; unmatched bases: 10. CDR3 amino acids: CASNPGQGPFEQFF. As DNA, the CDR3 is TGTGCCAGCAATCCGGGACAGGGCCCCTTTGAGCAGTTCTTC.

This chain joins TRBV12-3 or TRBV12-4 and TRBJ2-7, with a tentative D call TRBD1 (6 bases). The CDR3 covers 15 residues. V shed 3 bases and J shed 7 bases, with 19 bases lying between them. This CDR3 is CASSLSGPGDMEQYF. The CDR3 bases are TGTGCCAGCAGTTTGAGCGGTCCAGGGGATATGGAGCAGTACTTC.

The chain recombines TRBV6-2 or TRBV6-3 with TRBJ2-1; 8 positions match TRBD2. V was clipped by 6 bases and J by 7 bases; unmatched bases: 17. The CDR3 is 17 amino acids. Per the germline V gene, CDR1 is MNHEY and CDR2 is SVGEGT. CDR3 sequence reads: CASRGTRRVNRPNEQFF. The DNA of the CDR3 is TGTGCCAGCAGAGGGACTAGGAGAGTAAATCGGCCTAATGAGCAGTTCTTC.

The genes are TRBV7-6 and TRBJ2-3; 9 nucleotides agree with TRBD2. The V segment lost 4 bases and the J segment 6 bases; nucleotides outside the gene matches: 11. The CDR3 sequence is 16 residues long. The V gene's germline CDR1 is SGHVS and CDR2 FNYEAQ. The CDR3 bases are TGTGCCAGCAGCTCTGTAATGGGGCGGGAGGGTGATACGCAGTATTTT. This translates into CASSSVMGREGDTQYF.

This clonotype was seen more than once but under ten times. This rearrangement joins TRBV5-1 to TRBJ1-5, with D tentatively TRBD1 (6 bases). The CDR3 is made up of 15 amino acids. V was pared by 3 bases and J by 1 base, with 11 bases between. From germline, CDR1 is SGHRS and CDR2 YFSETQ. The CDR3 loop reads CASSWRGASNQPQHF. Here the CDR3 DNA reads TGCGCCAGCAGCTGGAGGGGGGCAAGCAATCAGCCCCAGCATTTT.

This clonotype showed up just a few times. This chain connects TRBV11-3 to TRBJ2-2, with a tentative D call TRBD1 (6 bases). CDR1 SGHNT and CDR2 YENEEA come from the germline V gene. V lost 5 bases and J lost 2, with 15 bases in between. This CDR3 has 16 residues. This chain's CDR3 is CASSRMTGLNTGELFF. The CDR3 DNA follows: TGTGCCAGCAGCCGAATGACAGGATTAAACACCGGGGAGCTGTTTTTT.

This clonotype was seen only a few times. The J gene is TRBJ1-5, the V gene TRBV20-1, with no clear D. Looked up from germline, CDR1 is DFQATT and CDR2 is SNEGSKA (reference sequence). This CDR3 is built from 16 residues. Trimming removed 2 bases from V and 0 bases from J, with 14 bases in between. CDR3 in amino acids: CSARKSGENSNQPQHF. As DNA, the CDR3 is TGCAGTGCTAGAAAGTCGGGCGAGAATAGCAATCAGCCCCAGCATTTT.

This clonotype was found a few times. The genes are TRBV4-1 and TRBJ1-2; D unresolved. CDR1 and CDR2 (germline): MGHRA, YSYEKL. CDR3 length equals 13 residues. The germline V and J ends were trimmed by 4 bases and 4 bases, with 10 bases remaining between them. The CDR3: CASSPDTSYGYTF. Written as DNA, the CDR3 is TGCGCCAGCAGCCCAGACACTTCCTATGGCTACACCTTC.

CDR3 sequence (DNA): TGTGCCAGCAGCGCCGGGGGGAGAGGAGAGACCCAGTACTTC. Encoded protein: CASSAGGRGETQYF. This chain uses TRBV9 with TRBJ2-5, with TRBD2 identical over 7 bases. Germline CDR1 is SGDLS and CDR2 is YYNGEE. The CDR3 runs 14 residues. The J segment lost 4 bases and the V segment lost 3 bases, leaving 6 bases of the junction unmatched.

This clonotype showed up just a few times. This chain uses TRBV3-1 with TRBJ1-1; a possible D gene is TRBD1 (5 bases). Trimming cost V 0 bases and J 5 bases, with 13 bases left between them. There are 15 residues in the CDR3. Germline CDR1 and CDR2: LGHDT and YNNKEL (reference sequence). This CDR3 is CASSQDRGVPTEAFF. The DNA for the CDR3 is TGTGCCAGCAGCCAAGATAGGGGAGTTCCTACTGAAGCTTTCTTT.

This clonotype occurred a few times. V and J are TRBV7-8 and TRBJ2-1; 7 positions agree with TRBD1. V was clipped by 3 bases and J by 4 bases; unmatched bases: 18. Germline values: CDR1 SGHVS, CDR2 FQNEAQ. The CDR3 loop spans 19 amino acids. For the CDR3, the DNA is TGTGCCAGCAGCTTGAGACCCCTAGTTGGGGACAGAGGATACAATGAGCAGTTCTTC. It is translated as CASSLRPLVGDRGYNEQFF.

This chain uses TRBV5-6 with TRBJ2-7; 7 bases are a match to TRBD2. The V gene end was trimmed by 0 bases and the J gene end by 6 bases; junction bases not matched to a gene: 9. This CDR3 has 15 residues. The germline V gene encodes CDR1 SGHDT and CDR2 YYEEEE. The CDR3 reads CASSLASGVRSEQYF. DNA for the CDR3: TGTGCCAGCAGCTTGGCCAGCGGGGTGAGGAGCGAGCAGTACTTC.

In DNA form, the CDR3 reads TGTGCCAGCAGCCAACAGGGATCCACCGGGGAGCTGTTTTTT. Translation gives CASSQQGSTGELFF. The rearrangement links TRBV3-1 to TRBJ2-2, with D possibly matching TRBD1 (5 bases). This CDR3 has 14 amino acids. V was pared by 2 bases and J by 4 bases, with 8 bases between. Germline CDR1 LGHDT, CDR2 YNNKEL (reference sequence).

This clonotype was counted at least ten times. This chain connects TRBV7-8 to TRBJ2-1; 9 bases match TRBD1. Germline trimming cut 4 bases from V and 10 bases from J; bases unmatched to any gene: 5. The CDR3 covers 13 residues. Germline values: CDR1 SGHVS, CDR2 FQNEAQ. The CDR3 reads CASSSTGTGEQFF. In DNA form, the CDR3 reads TGTGCCAGCAGCTCAACCGGGACAGGGGAGCAGTTCTTC.

In its sample, this clonotype was seen a few times. The chain recombines TRBV6-5 with TRBJ1-2; 11 nucleotides match TRBD1. J was trimmed by 4 bases and V by 6 bases; bases with no gene match: 1. The CDR3 contains 13 residues. Germline CDR1 MNHEY, CDR2 SVGAGI. CDR3 residues: CASSGTGGYGYTF. CDR3 DNA: TGTGCCAGCAGCGGGACAGGGGGCTATGGCTACACCTTC.

This clonotype is labeled medium-sized. This chain uses TRBV29-1 with TRBJ2-5; TRBD2 matches at 14 bases. V shed 3 bases, J shed 2 bases, and the junction held 14 bases outside the gene matches. Per the germline V gene, CDR1 is SQVTM and CDR2 is ANQGSEA. The CDR3 extends over 19 amino acids. The CDR3 protein is CSVEPMTSGGAYGQETQYF. The CDR3 nucleotides are TGCAGCGTTGAGCCTATGACTAGCGGGGGGGCCTACGGGCAAGAGACCCAGTACTTC.

This clonotype came up many times. The chain combines TRBV5-1 with TRBJ1-1, with D perhaps TRBD1 (5 bases). Germline CDR1 SGHRS, CDR2 YFSETQ. The CDR3 runs to 14 residues. V was cut by 0 bases and J by 4 bases, with 10 bases left in between. Here the CDR3 reads CASSLAAGGTEAFF. The DNA for the CDR3 is TGCGCCAGCAGCTTGGCCGCGGGGGGCACTGAAGCTTTCTTT. Full variable domain (missing parts from reference TRBV5-1 and TRBJ1-1): KAGVTQTPRYLIKTRGQQVTLSCSPISGHRSVSWYQQTPGQGLQFLFEYFSETQRNKGNFPGRFSGRQFSNSRSEMNVSTLELGDSALYLCASSLAAGGTEAFFGQGTRLTVV.

The chain carries TRBV4-1 and TRBJ1-4; a possible D gene is TRBD1 (6 bases). V shed 1 base and J shed 5 bases, with 14 bases lying between them. The CDR3 has 16 residues. Per germline, CDR1 MGHRA and CDR2 YSYEKL. CDR3 loop: CASSQGHGGANEKLFF. CDR3 sequence (DNA): TGCGCCAGCAGCCAAGGCCATGGGGGCGCGAATGAAAAACTGTTTTTT.

The table lists this clonotype with a few counts. V is TRBV7-7 and J is TRBJ2-5; D is possibly TRBD1 (6 bases). CDR3 size: 16 residues. With 5 bases removed from V and 1 base from J, the gap between germline ends came to 17 bases. Germline V gene lookup returns CDR1 SSHAT and CDR2 FNYEAQ (reference sequence). The CDR3 spells CASSEVSGTLQETQYF. CDR3 DNA sequence: TGTGCCAGCAGCGAAGTGTCTGGGACACTCCAAGAGACCCAGTACTTC.

This clonotype was counted only a few times. This chain links TRBV7-9 with TRBJ2-5; D is perhaps TRBD1 or TRBD2 (5 bases each). The V gene lost 3 bases and the J gene lost 1 base, with 6 bases spanning the gap. CDR1 and CDR2 from the germline V gene are SEHNR and FQNEAQ (reference sequence). This CDR3 region has 13 residues. Written as DNA, the CDR3 is TGTGCCAGCAGCTTCGGGGCCCAAGAGACCCAGTACTTC. Translated, it gives CASSFGAQETQYF.

For the CDR3, the DNA is TGTGCCAGCAGCGTAGAAAGGGGGCTCAACAATGAGCAGTTCTTC. As protein: CASSVERGLNNEQFF. The V gene is TRBV9, the J gene TRBJ2-1; 7 bases agree with TRBD1. Losses at the gene ends were 0 bases for V and 5 bases for J; bases not matched to a gene: 5. The germline V gene encodes CDR1 SGDLS and CDR2 YYNGEE. This CDR3 contains 15 residues.

The V gene is TRBV6-1, the J gene TRBJ2-6; 7 bases are shared with TRBD1. V was clipped by 5 bases and J by 0 bases; unmatched bases: 7. The CDR3 covers 17 residues. Germline CDR1 is MNHNS and CDR2 is SASEGT. The CDR3 coding sequence is TGTGCCAGCAGTTTACAGGGGACCTCCTCTGGGGCCAACGTCCTGACTTTC. Translation: CASSLQGTSSGANVLTF.

The rearrangement links TRBV20-1 to TRBJ2-1; perhaps TRBD2 as D (6 bases). The CDR3 totals 12 residues. CDR1 is DFQATT and CDR2 is SNEGSKA in the germline V gene (reference sequence). V was shortened by 3 bases and J by 7 bases, with 10 bases between the two germline ends. CDR3 in amino acids: CSASGRLNEQFF. The DNA for the CDR3 is TGCAGTGCTAGCGGGAGATTGAATGAGCAGTTCTTC.